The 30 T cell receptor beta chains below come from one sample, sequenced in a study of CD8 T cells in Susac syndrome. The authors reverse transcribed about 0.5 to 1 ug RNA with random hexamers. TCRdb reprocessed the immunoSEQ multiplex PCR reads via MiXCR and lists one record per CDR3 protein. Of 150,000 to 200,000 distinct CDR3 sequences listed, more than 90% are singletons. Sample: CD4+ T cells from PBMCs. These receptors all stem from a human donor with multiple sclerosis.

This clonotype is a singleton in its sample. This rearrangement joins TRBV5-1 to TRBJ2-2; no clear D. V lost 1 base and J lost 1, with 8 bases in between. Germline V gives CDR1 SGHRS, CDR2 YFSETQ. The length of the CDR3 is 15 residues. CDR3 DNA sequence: TGCGCCAGCAGCTTGAGGCAGGAGAACACCGGGGAGCTGTTTTTT. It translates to CASSLRQENTGELFF. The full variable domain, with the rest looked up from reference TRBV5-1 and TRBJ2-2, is KAGVTQTPRYLIKTRGQQVTLSCSPISGHRSVSWYQQTPGQGLQFLFEYFSETQRNKGNFPGRFSGRQFSNSRSEMNVSTLELGDSALYLCASSLRQENTGELFFGEGSRLTVL.

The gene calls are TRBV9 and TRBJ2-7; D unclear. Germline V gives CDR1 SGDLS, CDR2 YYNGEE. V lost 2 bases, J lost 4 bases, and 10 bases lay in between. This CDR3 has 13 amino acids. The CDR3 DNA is TGTGCCAGCAGCGTTACTGCCGAATACGAGCAGTACTTC. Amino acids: CASSVTAEYEQYF. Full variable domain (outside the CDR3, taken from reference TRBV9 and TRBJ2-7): DSGVTQTPKHLITATGQRVTLRCSPRSGDLSVYWYQQSLDQGLQFLIQYYNGEERAKGNILERFSAQQFPDLHSELNLSSLELGDSALYFCASSVTAEYEQYFGPGTRLTVT.

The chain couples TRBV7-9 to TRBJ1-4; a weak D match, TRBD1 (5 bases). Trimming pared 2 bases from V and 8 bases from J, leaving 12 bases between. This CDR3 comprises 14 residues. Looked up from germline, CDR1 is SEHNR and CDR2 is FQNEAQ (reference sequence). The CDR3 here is CASSLNGRGEKLFF. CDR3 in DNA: TGTGCCAGCAGCTTAAATGGAAGGGGCGAAAAACTGTTTTTT.

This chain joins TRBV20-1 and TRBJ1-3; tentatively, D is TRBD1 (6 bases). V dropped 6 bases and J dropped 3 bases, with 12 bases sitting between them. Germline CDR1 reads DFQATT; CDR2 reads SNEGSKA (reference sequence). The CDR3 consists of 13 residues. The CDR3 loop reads CSAIKGVGNTIYF. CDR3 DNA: TGCAGTGCCATAAAGGGGGTTGGAAACACCATATATTTT.

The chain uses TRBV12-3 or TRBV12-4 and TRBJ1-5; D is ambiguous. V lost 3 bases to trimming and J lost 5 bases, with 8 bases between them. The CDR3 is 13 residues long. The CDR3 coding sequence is TGTGCCAGCAGTTTCCATACCGATCAGCCCCAGCATTTT. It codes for CASSFHTDQPQHF.

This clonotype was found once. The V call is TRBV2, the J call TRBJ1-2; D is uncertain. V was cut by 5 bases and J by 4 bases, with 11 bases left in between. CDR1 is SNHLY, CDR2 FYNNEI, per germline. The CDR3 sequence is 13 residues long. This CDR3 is CASSTGPRYGYTF. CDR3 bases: TGTGCCAGCAGTACCGGACCGCGCTATGGCTACACCTTC.

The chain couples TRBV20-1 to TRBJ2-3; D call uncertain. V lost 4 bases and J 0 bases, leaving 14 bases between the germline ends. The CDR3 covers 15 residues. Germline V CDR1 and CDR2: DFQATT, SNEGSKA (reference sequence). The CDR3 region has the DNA TGCAGTGCTATCATAGGACGGCCTAGCACAGATACGCAGTATTTT. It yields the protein CSAIIGRPSTDTQYF.

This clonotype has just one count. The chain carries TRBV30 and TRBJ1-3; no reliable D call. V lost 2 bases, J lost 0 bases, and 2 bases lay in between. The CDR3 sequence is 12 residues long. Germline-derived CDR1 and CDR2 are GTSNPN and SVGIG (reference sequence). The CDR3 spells CAWSYSGNTIYF. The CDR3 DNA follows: TGTGCCTGGAGTTACTCTGGAAACACCATATATTTT.

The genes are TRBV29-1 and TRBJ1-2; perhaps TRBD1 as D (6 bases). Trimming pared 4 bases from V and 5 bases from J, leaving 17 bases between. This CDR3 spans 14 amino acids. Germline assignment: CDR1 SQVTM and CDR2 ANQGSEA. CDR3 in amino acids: CSVASEGVRYGYTF. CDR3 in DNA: TGCAGCGTTGCATCCGAGGGGGTGCGTTATGGCTACACCTTC.

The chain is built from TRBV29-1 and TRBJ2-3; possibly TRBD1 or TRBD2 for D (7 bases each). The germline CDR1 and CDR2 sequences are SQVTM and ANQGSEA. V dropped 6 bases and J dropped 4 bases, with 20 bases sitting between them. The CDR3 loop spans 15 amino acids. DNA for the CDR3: TGCAGCGTCGCGCCTCACAGGGGAGGGTCAGATACGCAGTATTTT. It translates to CSVAPHRGGSDTQYF.

As DNA, the CDR3 is TGTGCCAGCAGCCAGGCGACTAGCGGTGAGCAGTACTTC. Protein: CASSQATSGEQYF. The V gene is TRBV7-9, the J gene TRBJ2-7; 9 bases line up with TRBD2. J was trimmed by 7 bases and V by 5 bases; bases with no gene match: 6. CDR3 length equals 13 residues. Germline lookup yields CDR1 SEHNR and CDR2 FQNEAQ (reference sequence).

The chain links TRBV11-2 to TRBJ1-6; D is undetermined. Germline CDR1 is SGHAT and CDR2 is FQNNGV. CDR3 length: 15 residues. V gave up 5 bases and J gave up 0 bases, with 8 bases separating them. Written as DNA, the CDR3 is TGTGCCAGCAGCCTCTTAAGCTCCTATAATTCACCCCTCCACTTT. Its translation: CASSLLSSYNSPLHF.

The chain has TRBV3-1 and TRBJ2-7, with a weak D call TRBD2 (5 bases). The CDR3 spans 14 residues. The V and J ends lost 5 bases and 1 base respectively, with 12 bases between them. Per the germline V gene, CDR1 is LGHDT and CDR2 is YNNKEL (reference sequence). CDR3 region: CASSFSAGSYEQYF. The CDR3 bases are TGTGCCAGCAGCTTCTCGGCGGGTTCCTACGAGCAGTACTTC.

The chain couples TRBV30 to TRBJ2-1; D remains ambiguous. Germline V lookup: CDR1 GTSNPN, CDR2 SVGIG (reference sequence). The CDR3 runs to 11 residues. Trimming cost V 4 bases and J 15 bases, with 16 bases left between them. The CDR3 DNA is TGTGCCTGGATTCTAAGGAGAAAGCCGTTCTTC. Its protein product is CAWILRRKPFF.

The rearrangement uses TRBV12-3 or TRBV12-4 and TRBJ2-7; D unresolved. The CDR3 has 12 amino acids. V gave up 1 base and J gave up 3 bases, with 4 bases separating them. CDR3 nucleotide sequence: TGTGCCAGCAGTTTAGACTACTACGAGCAGTACTTC. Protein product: CASSLDYYEQYF.

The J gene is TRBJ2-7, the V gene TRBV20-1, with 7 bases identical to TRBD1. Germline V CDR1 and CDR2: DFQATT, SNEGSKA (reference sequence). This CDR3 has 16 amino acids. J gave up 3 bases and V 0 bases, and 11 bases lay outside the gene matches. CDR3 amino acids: CSARDPLGTDDYEQYF. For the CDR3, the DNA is TGCAGTGCTAGAGATCCCCTCGGGACAGATGACTACGAGCAGTACTTC.

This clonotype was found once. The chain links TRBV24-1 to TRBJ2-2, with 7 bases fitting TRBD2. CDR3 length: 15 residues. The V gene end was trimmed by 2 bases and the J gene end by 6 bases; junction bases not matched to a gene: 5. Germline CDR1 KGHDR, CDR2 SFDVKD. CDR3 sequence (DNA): TGTGCCACCAGTGATTCTACTAGCGTACCCGGGGAGCTGTTTTTT. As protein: CATSDSTSVPGELFF.

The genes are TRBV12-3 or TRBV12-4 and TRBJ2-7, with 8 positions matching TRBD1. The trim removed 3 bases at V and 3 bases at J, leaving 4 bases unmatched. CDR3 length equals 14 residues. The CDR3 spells CASSLTGDGYEQYF. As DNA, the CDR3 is TGTGCCAGCAGTTTGACAGGGGACGGCTACGAGCAGTACTTC.

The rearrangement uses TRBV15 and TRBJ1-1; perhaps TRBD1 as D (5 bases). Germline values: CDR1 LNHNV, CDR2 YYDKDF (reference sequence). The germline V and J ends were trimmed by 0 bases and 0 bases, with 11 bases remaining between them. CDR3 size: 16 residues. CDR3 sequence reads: CATSREEGTVNTEAFF. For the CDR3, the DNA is TGTGCCACCAGCAGAGAGGAGGGGACGGTGAACACTGAAGCTTTCTTT.

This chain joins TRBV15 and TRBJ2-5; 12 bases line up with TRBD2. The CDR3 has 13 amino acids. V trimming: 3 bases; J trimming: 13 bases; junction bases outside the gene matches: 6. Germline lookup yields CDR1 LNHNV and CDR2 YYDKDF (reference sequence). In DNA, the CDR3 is TGTGCCACCAGCAGGACTAGCGGGGGCCCTGGGTACTTC. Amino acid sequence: CATSRTSGGPGYF.

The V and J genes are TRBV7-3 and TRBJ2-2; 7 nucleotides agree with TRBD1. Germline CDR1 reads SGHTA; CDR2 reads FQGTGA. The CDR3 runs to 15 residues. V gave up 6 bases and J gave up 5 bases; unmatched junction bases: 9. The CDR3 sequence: CASSRGQATTGELFF. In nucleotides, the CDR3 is TGTGCCAGCAGTAGAGGACAGGCGACGACCGGGGAGCTGTTTTTT.

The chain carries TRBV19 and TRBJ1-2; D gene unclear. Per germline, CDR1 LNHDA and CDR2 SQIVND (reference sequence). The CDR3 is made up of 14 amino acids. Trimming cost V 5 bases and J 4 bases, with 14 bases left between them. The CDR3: CASSPSLSIYGYTF. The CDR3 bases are TGTGCCAGTAGTCCCTCCCTTTCGATCTATGGCTACACCTTC.

CDR3 nucleotides: TGTGCCAGCAGCGTAGCGGCGGACTTTATCACTGAAGCTTTCTTT. This gives the protein CASSVAADFITEAFF. The gene calls are TRBV9 and TRBJ1-1; D unresolved. V was trimmed by 0 bases and J by 4 bases, leaving 13 bases between them. The CDR3 runs to 15 residues. Germline CDR1 SGDLS, CDR2 YYNGEE.

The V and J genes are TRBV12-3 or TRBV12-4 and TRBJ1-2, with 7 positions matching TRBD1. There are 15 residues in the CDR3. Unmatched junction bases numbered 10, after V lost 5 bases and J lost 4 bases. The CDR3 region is CASSRMETGLYGYTF. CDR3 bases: TGTGCCAGCAGTCGCATGGAGACAGGGCTCTATGGCTACACCTTC.

The CDR3 nucleotides read TGTGCCTGGAGTGTACAGGACCTCGATGAGCAGTTCTTC. Encoded protein: CAWSVQDLDEQFF. The chain employs TRBV30 and TRBJ2-1, with TRBD1 as a possible D gene (5 bases). The CDR3 consists of 13 residues. The germline V and J ends were trimmed by 0 bases and 8 bases, with 11 bases remaining between them. Looked up from germline, CDR1 is GTSNPN and CDR2 is SVGIG (reference sequence). Variable domain in full (rest from reference TRBV30 and TRBJ2-1): SQTIHQWPATLVQPVGSPLSLECTVEGTSNPNLYWYRQAAGRGLQLLFYSVGIGQISSEVPQNLSASRPQDRQFILSSKKLLLSDSGFYLCAWSVQDLDEQFFGPGTRLTVL.

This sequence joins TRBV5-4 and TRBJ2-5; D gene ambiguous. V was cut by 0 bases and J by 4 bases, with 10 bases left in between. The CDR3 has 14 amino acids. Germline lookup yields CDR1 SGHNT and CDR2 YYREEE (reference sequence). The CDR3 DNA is TGTGCCAGCAGCTTGGCCTCCGTCGGAGAGACCCAGTACTTC. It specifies CASSLASVGETQYF. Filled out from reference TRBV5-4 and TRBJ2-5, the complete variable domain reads ETGVTQSPTHLIKTRGQQVTLRCSSQSGHNTVSWYQQALGQGPQFIFQYYREEENGRGNFPPRFSGLQFPNYSSELNVNALELDDSALYLCASSLASVGETQYFGPGTRLLVL.

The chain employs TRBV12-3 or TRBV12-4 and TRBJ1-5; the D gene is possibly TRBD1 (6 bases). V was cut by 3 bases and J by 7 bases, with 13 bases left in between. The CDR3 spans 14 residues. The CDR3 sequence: CASSFGGRGQPQHF. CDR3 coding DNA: TGTGCCAGCAGTTTTGGGGGGCGGGGGCAGCCCCAGCATTTT.

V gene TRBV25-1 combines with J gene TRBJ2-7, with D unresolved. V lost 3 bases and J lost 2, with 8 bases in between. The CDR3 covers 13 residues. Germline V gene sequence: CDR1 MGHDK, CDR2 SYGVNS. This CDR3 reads CASSEVAAYEQYF. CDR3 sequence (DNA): TGTGCCAGCAGTGAGGTGGCAGCCTACGAGCAGTACTTC.

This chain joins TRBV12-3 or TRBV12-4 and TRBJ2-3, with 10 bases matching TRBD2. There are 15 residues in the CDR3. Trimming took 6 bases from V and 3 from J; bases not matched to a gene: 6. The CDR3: CASSAGLAVTDTQYF. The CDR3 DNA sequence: TGTGCCAGCAGCGCTGGACTAGCGGTGACAGATACGCAGTATTTT.

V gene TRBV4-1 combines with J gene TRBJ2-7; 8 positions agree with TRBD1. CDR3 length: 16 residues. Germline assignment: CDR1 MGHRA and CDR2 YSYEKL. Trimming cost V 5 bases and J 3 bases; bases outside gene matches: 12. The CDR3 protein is CASSTIFRDRYYEQYF. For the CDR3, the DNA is TGCGCCAGCAGCACCATATTCCGGGACAGGTACTACGAGCAGTACTTC.